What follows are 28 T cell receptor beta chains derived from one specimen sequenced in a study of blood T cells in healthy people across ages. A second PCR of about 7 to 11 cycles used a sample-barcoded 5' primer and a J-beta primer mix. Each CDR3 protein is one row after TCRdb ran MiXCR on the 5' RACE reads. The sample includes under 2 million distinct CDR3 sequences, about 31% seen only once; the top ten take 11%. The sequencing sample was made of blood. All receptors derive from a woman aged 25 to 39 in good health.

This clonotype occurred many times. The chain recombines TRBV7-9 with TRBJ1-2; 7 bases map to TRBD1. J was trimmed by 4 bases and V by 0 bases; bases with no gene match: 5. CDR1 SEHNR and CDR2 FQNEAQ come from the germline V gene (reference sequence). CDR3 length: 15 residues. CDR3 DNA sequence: TGTGCCAGCAGCTTAGCCCACGCAGGGGGCTATGGCTACACCTTC. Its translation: CASSLAHAGGYGYTF.

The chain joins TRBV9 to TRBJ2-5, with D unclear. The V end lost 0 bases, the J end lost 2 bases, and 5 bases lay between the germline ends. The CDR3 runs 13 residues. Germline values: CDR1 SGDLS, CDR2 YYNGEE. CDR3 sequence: CASSVEAQETQYF. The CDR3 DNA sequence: TGTGCCAGCAGCGTAGAAGCGCAAGAGACCCAGTACTTC.

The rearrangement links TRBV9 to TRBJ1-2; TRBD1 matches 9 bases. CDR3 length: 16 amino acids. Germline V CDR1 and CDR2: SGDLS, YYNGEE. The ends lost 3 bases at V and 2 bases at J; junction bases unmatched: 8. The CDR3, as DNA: TGTGCCAGCAGCGCGAGCCGGGACAGGGAAAACTATGGCTACACCTTC. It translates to CASSASRDRENYGYTF.

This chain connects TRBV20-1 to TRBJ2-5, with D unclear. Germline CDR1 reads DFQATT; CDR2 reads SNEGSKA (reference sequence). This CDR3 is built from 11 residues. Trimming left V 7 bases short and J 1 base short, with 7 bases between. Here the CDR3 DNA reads TGCAGTGGGGCTCTCCAAGAGACCCAGTACTTC. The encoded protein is CSGALQETQYF.

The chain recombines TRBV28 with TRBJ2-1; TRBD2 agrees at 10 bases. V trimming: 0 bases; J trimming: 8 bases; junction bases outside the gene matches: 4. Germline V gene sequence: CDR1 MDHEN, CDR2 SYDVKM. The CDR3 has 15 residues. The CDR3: CASSLWASGSDEQFF. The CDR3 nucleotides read TGTGCCAGCAGTTTATGGGCTAGCGGGAGTGATGAGCAGTTCTTC.

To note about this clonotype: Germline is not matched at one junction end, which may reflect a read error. CDR3 nucleotide sequence: TGTGCCAGCAGCTTGCAGGGAGCAGATACGCGGTATTTT. Translating it yields CASSLQGADTRYF. The J gene is TRBJ2-3, the V gene TRBV5-8; TRBD1 or TRBD2 may be the D gene (5 bases each). CDR3 length: 13 residues. Germline CDR1 reads SGHTS; CDR2 reads YDEGEE.

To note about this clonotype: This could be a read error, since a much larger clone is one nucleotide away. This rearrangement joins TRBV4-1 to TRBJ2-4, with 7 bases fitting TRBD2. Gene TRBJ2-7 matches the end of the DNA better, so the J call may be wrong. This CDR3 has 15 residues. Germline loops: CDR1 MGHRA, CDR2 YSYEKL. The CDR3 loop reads CASSCLGGSSYEQYF. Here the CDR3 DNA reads TGCGCCAGCAGCTGCCTGGGGGGGTCCTCCTACGAGCAGTACTTC.

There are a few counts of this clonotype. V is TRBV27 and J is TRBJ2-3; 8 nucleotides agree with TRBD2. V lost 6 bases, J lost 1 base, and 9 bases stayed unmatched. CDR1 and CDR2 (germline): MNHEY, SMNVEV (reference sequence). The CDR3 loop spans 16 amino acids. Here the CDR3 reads CASRLAGGLRTDTQYF. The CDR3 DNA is TGTGCCAGCAGGCTGGCGGGAGGCCTTCGCACAGATACGCAGTATTTT.

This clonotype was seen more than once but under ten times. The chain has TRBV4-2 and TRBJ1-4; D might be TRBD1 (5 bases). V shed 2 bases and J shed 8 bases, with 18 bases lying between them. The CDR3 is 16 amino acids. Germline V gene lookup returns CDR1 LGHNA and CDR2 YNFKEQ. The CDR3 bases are TGTGCCAGCAGCCAACTTCCGACAGAAGCGAGGGAAAAACTGTTTTTT. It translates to CASSQLPTEAREKLFF.

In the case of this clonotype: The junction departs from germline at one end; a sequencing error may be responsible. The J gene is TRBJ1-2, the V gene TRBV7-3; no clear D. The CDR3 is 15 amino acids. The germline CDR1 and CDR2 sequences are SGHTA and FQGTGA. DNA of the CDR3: TGTGCCAACAGCTTATCCAGGATTTCTAACTATGGCTACACCTTC. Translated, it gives CANSLSRISNYGYTF.

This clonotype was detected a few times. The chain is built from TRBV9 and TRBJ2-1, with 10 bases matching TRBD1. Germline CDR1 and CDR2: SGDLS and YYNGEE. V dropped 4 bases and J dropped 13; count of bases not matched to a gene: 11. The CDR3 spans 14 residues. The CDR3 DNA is TGTGCCAGCAGCTCGGGACAGGGGAGGGAGACCCAGTTCTTC. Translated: CASSSGQGRETQFF. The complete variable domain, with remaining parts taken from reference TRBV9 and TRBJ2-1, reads DSGVTQTPKHLITATGQRVTLRCSPRSGDLSVYWYQQSLDQGLQFLIQYYNGEERAKGNILERFSAQQFPDLHSELNLSSLELGDSALYFCASSSGQGRETQFFGPGTRLTVL.

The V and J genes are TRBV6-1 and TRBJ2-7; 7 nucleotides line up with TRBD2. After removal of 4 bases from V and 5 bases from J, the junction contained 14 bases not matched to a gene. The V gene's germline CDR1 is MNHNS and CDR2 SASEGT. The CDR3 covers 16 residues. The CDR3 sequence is CASSAERREVANEQYF. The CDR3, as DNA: TGTGCCAGCAGTGCTGAGCGTCGGGAGGTAGCTAACGAGCAGTACTTC.

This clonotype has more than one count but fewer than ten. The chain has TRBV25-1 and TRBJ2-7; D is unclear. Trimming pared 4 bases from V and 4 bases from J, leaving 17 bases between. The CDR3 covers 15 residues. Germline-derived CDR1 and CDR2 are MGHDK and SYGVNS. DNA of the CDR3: TGTGCCAGCAGTGCCCAACCTGGACGGTCTTACGAGCAGTACTTC. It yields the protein CASSAQPGRSYEQYF.

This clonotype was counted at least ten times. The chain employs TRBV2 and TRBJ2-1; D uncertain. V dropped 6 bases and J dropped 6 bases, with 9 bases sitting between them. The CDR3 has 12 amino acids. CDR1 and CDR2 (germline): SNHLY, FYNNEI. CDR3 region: CASSDLGNEQFF. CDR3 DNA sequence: TGTGCCAGCAGCGACCTGGGCAATGAGCAGTTCTTC.

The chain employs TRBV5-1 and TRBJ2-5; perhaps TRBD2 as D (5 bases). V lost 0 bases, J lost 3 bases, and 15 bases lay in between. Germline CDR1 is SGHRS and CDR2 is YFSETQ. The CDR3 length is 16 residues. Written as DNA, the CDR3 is TGCGCCAGCAGCTTGGCCATGGGGTCCGGGGAAGAGACCCAGTACTTC. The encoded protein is CASSLAMGSGEETQYF. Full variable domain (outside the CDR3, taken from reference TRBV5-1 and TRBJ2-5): KAGVTQTPRYLIKTRGQQVTLSCSPISGHRSVSWYQQTPGQGLQFLFEYFSETQRNKGNFPGRFSGRQFSNSRSEMNVSTLELGDSALYLCASSLAMGSGEETQYFGPGTRLLVL.

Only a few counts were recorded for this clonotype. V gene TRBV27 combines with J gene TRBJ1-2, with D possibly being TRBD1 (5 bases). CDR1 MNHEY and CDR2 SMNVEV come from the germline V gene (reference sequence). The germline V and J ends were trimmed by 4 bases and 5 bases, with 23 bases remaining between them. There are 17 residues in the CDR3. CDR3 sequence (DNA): TGTGCCAGCAGTTCGTTCAAACCTTTACCAGGGACGTATGGCTACACCTTC. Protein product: CASSSFKPLPGTYGYTF.

As DNA, the CDR3 is TGTGCCAGCAGCTTGTACAGGACCGGCTACACCTTC. It yields the protein CASSLYRTGYTF. The chain combines TRBV5-6 with TRBJ1-2; the D gene is possibly TRBD1 (5 bases). The V end lost 1 base, the J end lost 8 bases, and 9 bases lay between the germline ends. This CDR3 contains 12 residues. CDR1 SGHDT and CDR2 YYEEEE come from the germline V gene.

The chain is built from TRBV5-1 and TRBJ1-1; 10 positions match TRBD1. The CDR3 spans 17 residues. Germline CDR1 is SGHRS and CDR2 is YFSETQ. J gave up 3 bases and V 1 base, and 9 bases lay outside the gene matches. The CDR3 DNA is TGCGCCAGCAGCTTGAGAGGGACAGGGGAGATGGACACTGAAGCTTTCTTT. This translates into CASSLRGTGEMDTEAFF.

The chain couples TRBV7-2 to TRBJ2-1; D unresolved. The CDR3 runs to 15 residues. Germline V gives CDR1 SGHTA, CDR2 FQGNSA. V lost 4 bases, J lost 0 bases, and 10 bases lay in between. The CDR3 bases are TGTGCCAGCAGCTCCCGGAAGAACTCCTACAATGAGCAGTTCTTC. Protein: CASSSRKNSYNEQFF.

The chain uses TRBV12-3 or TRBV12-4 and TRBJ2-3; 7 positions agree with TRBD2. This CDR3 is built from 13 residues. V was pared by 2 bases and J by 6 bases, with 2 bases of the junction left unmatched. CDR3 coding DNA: TGTGCCAGCAGTTTACCCGGGAGGGATACGCAGTATTTT. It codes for CASSLPGRDTQYF.

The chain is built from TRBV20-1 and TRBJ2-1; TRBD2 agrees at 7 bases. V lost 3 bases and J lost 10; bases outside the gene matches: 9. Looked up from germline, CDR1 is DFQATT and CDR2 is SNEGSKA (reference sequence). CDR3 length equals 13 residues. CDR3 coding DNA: TGCAGTGCTAGTCCGGGACTACTCTACGAGCAGTTCTTC. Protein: CSASPGLLYEQFF.

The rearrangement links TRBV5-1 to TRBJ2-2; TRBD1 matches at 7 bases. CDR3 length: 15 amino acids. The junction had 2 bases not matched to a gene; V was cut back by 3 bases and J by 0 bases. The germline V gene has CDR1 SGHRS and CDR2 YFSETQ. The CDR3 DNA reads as TGCGCCAGCAGCTGGGGACAGCCGAACACCGGGGAGCTGTTTTTT. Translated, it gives CASSWGQPNTGELFF.

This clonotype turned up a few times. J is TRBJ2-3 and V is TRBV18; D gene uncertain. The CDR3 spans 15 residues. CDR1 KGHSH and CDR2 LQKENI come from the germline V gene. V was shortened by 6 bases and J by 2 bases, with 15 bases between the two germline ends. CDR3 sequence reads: CASSQRMQNTDTQYF. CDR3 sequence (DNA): TGTGCCAGCTCCCAAAGGATGCAGAACACAGATACGCAGTATTTT.

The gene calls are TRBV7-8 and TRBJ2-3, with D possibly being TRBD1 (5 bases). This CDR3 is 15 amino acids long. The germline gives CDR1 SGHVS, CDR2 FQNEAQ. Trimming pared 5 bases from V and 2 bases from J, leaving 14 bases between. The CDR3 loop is CASSPDTRDTDTQYF. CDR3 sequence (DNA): TGTGCCAGCAGCCCCGACACCAGGGACACAGATACGCAGTATTTT.

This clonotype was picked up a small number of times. The CDR3 DNA reads TGCGCCAGCAGCCTCCGGGACAGGGACTCCTACGAGCAGTACTTC. Translated, it gives CASSLRDRDSYEQYF. The V and J genes are TRBV4-1 and TRBJ2-7, with 9 nucleotides matching TRBD1. Unmatched junction bases numbered 4, after V lost 4 bases and J lost 0 bases. Germline CDR1 is MGHRA and CDR2 is YSYEKL. CDR3 length: 15 residues.

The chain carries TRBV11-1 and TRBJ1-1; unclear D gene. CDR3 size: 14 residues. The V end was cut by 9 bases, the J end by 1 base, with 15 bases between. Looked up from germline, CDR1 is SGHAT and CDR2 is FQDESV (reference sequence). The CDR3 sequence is CASQSRPENTEAFF. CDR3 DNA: TGTGCCAGTCAAAGTAGGCCGGAGAACACTGAAGCTTTCTTT.

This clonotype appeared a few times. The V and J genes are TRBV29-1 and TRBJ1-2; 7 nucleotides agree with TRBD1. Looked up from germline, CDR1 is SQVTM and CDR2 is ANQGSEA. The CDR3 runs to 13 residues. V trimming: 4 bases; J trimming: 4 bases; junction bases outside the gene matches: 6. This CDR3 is CSVALGTAYGYTF. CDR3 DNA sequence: TGCAGCGTTGCGTTGGGGACAGCCTATGGCTACACCTTC.

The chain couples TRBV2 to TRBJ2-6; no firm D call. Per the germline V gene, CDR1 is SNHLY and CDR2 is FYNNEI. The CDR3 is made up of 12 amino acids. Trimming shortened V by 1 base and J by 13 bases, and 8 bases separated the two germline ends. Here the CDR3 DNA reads TGTGCCAGCAGTGAAGAGGCCCGAGTCCTGACTTTC. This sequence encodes CASSEEARVLTF.